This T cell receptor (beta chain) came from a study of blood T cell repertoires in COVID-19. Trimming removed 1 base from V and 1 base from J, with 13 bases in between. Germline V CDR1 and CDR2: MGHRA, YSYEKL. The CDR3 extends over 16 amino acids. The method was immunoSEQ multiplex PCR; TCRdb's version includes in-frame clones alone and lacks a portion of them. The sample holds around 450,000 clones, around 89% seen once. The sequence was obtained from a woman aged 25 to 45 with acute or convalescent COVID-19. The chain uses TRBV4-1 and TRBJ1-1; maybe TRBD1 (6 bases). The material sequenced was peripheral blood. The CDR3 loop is CASSQGIGTPNTEAFF. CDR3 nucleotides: TGCGCCAGCAGCCAAGGAATCGGGACACCGAACACTGAAGCTTTCTTT.